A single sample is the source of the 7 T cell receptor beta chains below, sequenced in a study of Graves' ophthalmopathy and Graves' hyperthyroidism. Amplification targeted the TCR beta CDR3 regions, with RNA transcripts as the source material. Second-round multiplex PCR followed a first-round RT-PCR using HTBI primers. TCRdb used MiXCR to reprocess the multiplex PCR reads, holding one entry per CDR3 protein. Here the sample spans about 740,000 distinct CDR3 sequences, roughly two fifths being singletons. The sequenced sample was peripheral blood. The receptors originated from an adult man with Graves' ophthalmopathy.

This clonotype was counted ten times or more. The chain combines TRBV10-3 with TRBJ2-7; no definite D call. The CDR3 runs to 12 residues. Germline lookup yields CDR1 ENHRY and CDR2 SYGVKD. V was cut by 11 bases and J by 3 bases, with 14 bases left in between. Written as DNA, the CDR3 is TGTGCCTGTCAGGAGCGAGGCTACGAGCAGTACTTC. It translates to CACQERGYEQYF.

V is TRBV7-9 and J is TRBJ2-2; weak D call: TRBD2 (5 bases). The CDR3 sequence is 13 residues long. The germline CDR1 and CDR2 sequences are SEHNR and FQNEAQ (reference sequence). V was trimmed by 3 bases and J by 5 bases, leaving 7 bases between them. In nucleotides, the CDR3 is TGTGCCAGCAGCTTCGCGGGTACCGGGGAGCTGTTTTTT. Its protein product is CASSFAGTGELFF.

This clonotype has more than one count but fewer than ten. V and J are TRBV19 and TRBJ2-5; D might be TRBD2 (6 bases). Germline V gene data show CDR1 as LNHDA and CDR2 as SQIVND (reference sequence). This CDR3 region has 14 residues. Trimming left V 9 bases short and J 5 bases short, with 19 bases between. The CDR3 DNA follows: TGTGCCAGCAAACAGACGAACAGCGGGGAGACCCAGTACTTC. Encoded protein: CASKQTNSGETQYF.

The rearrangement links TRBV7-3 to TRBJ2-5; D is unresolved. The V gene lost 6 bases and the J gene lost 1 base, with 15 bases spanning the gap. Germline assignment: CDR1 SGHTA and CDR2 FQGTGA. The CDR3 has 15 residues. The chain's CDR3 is CASSLSSAAQETQYF. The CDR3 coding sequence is TGTGCCAGCAGTTTATCGTCGGCAGCCCAAGAGACCCAGTACTTC.

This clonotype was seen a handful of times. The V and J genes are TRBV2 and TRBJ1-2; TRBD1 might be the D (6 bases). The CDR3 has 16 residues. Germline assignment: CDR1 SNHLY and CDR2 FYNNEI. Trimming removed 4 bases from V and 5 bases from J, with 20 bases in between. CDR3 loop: CASSGSEQGSTYGYTF. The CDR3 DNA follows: TGTGCCAGCAGTGGGTCGGAACAGGGTTCAACTTATGGCTACACCTTC.

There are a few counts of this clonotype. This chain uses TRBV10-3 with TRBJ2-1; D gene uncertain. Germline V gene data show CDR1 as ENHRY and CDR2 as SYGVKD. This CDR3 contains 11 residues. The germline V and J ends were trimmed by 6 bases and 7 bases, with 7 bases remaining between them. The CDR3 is CAIRWLNEQFF. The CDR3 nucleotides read TGTGCCATCAGGTGGCTGAATGAGCAGTTCTTC.

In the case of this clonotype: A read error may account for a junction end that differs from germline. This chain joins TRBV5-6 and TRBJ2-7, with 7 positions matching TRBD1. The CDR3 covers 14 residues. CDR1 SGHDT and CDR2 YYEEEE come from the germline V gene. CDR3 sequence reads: CASSQEISGGEQYF. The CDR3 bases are TGCGCCAGCAGCCAAGAAATCTCAGGGGGCGAGCAGTACTTC.